These 20 T cell receptor beta chains originate from one sample sequenced in a study of control samples from healthy donors and cancer patients. Clones were sequenced by immunoSEQ multiplex PCR, and TCRdb holds only the in-frame ones, with some missing. The data show 100,000 or so clones, roughly 89% seen once. Sequencing was carried out using blood. These receptors all stem from a young man in good health.

V is TRBV28 and J is TRBJ1-5; 9 bases are shared with TRBD1. The CDR3 sequence is 15 residues long. Trimming removed 0 bases from V and 8 bases from J; junction bases left unmatched: 5. Germline CDR1 MDHEN, CDR2 SYDVKM. CDR3 DNA: TGTGCCAGCAGTTTATGGGGGACAGGGAAGGAGCCCCAGCATTTT. This sequence encodes CASSLWGTGKEPQHF.

This clone was seen once. The gene calls are TRBV7-6 and TRBJ2-1; D not resolved. The CDR3 loop spans 12 amino acids. Germline V gene sequence: CDR1 SGHVS, CDR2 FNYEAQ. Trimming cost V 5 bases and J 7 bases, with 9 bases left between them. CDR3 residues: CASSGAGNEQFF. The DNA for the CDR3 is TGTGCCAGCAGCGGTGCCGGGAATGAGCAGTTCTTC.

V is TRBV19 and J is TRBJ2-1; 8 positions match TRBD1. Trimming took 6 bases from V and 0 from J; bases not matched to a gene: 7. Germline CDR1 LNHDA, CDR2 SQIVND (reference sequence). The CDR3 is made up of 16 amino acids. The CDR3 loop reads CASRDRVGSSYNEQFF. The CDR3 DNA sequence: TGTGCCAGTAGGGACAGGGTGGGATCCTCCTACAATGAGCAGTTCTTC.

The chain carries TRBV9 and TRBJ2-3, with D perhaps TRBD2 (6 bases). This CDR3 region has 16 residues. V was pared by 2 bases and J by 0 bases, with 13 bases between. CDR1 and CDR2 from the germline V gene are SGDLS and YYNGEE. The CDR3 sequence: CASSVSAGPSTDTQYF. The CDR3 DNA reads TGTGCCAGCAGCGTCAGTGCGGGGCCAAGCACAGATACGCAGTATTTT.

In DNA, the CDR3 is TGTGCCAGCAGCAAGGAGGGTACCCGCGAGCAGTACGTC. Its translation is CASSKEGTREQYV. The chain combines TRBV2 with TRBJ2-7; the D gene is possibly TRBD2 (6 bases). The CDR3 covers 13 residues. The germline V gene has CDR1 SNHLY and CDR2 FYNNEI. Trimming cost V 6 bases and J 6 bases, with 15 bases left between them.

The genes are TRBV27 and TRBJ2-3; 8 bases map to TRBD2. Per germline, CDR1 MNHEY and CDR2 SMNVEV (reference sequence). V was pared by 5 bases and J by 0 bases, with 4 bases of the junction left unmatched. The CDR3 runs 15 residues. CDR3 residues: CASSLAGGSTDTQYF. The CDR3 region has the DNA TGTGCCAGCAGTCTGGCGGGGGGTAGCACAGATACGCAGTATTTT.

The chain carries TRBV9 and TRBJ1-3; no firm D call. This CDR3 has 17 amino acids. The germline gives CDR1 SGDLS, CDR2 YYNGEE. The V end lost 2 bases, the J end lost 3 bases, and 18 bases lay between the germline ends. The chain's CDR3 is CASSVSNRASDGNTIYF. DNA for the CDR3: TGTGCCAGCAGCGTCTCTAACCGGGCCAGCGATGGAAACACCATATATTTT.

The genes are TRBV27 and TRBJ1-2; maybe TRBD1 (5 bases). With 6 bases removed from V and 2 bases from J, the gap between germline ends came to 13 bases. CDR3 length equals 14 residues. Germline CDR1 reads MNHEY; CDR2 reads SMNVEV (reference sequence). CDR3: CASRSQGGNYGYTF. As DNA, the CDR3 is TGTGCCAGCAGGTCTCAGGGAGGAAACTATGGCTACACCTTC.

The V and J genes are TRBV11-2 and TRBJ2-1; a possible D gene is TRBD2 (6 bases). The length of the CDR3 is 15 residues. Germline V gene data show CDR1 as SGHAT and CDR2 as FQNNGV. Trimming pared 4 bases from V and 4 bases from J, leaving 14 bases between. The CDR3: CASSSTGTLYNEQFF. DNA for the CDR3: TGTGCCAGCAGCTCAACCGGGACTCTATACAATGAGCAGTTCTTC.

The chain is built from TRBV7-8 and TRBJ1-5; D is perhaps TRBD1 (6 bases). The V gene lost 5 bases and the J gene lost 6 bases, with 14 bases spanning the gap. Germline CDR1 SGHVS, CDR2 FQNEAQ. This CDR3 is 14 amino acids long. The CDR3 sequence: CASSPRAGVQPQHF. CDR3 in DNA: TGTGCCAGCAGCCCGAGGGCAGGGGTTCAGCCCCAGCATTTT.

The CDR3 reads CASSYYRAGQPQHF. CDR3 nucleotides: TGTGCCAGCAGTTACTACAGGGCCGGTCAGCCCCAGCATTTT. This sequence joins TRBV6-2 or TRBV6-3 and TRBJ1-5; tentative D call: TRBD1 (6 bases). Trimming stripped 1 base from V and 6 bases from J, with 10 bases between. Germline V gene sequence: CDR1 MNHEY, CDR2 SVGEGT. The CDR3 has 14 amino acids.

The chain uses TRBV5-4 and TRBJ2-2; D gene uncertain. The CDR3 is 12 residues long. The V gene lost 4 bases and the J gene lost 6 bases, with 7 bases spanning the gap. Germline V CDR1 and CDR2: SGHNT, YYREEE (reference sequence). The chain's CDR3 is CASSRQPGELFF. DNA of the CDR3: TGTGCCAGCAGCCGTCAACCCGGGGAGCTGTTTTTT.

V gene TRBV7-8 combines with J gene TRBJ1-1; D unresolved. The CDR3 contains 13 residues. Germline V gives CDR1 SGHVS, CDR2 FQNEAQ. V gave up 5 bases and J gave up 3 bases, with 10 bases separating them. CDR3 sequence (DNA): TGTGCCAGCAGCCTGACTAGATACACTGAAGCTTTCTTT. Protein sequence: CASSLTRYTEAFF.

Only one count was recorded for this clone. The CDR3: CAWSVRSGGREKLFF. The CDR3 DNA follows: TGTGCCTGGAGTGTACGCTCAGGGGGCCGAGAAAAACTGTTTTTT. This chain connects TRBV30 to TRBJ1-4; 8 bases map to TRBD1. The V gene end was trimmed by 0 bases and the J gene end by 8 bases; junction bases not matched to a gene: 8. CDR1 and CDR2 from the germline V gene are GTSNPN and SVGIG (reference sequence). The CDR3 loop spans 15 amino acids. The complete variable domain, with remaining parts taken from reference TRBV30 and TRBJ1-4, reads SQTIHQWPATLVQPVGSPLSLECTVEGTSNPNLYWYRQAAGRGLQLLFYSVGIGQISSEVPQNLSASRPQDRQFILSSKKLLLSDSGFYLCAWSVRSGGREKLFFGSGTQLSVL.

The genes are TRBV6-4 and TRBJ1-2, with a weak D call TRBD1 (5 bases). The V end was cut by 4 bases, the J end by 7 bases, with 16 bases between. Germline V gene sequence: CDR1 MRHNA, CDR2 SNTAGT. This CDR3 is 14 amino acids long. CDR3 bases: TGTGCCAGCAGTGGCACAGGTTTCTCTGGTGGCTACACCTTC. It is translated as CASSGTGFSGGYTF.

This clone was detected once. CDR3 sequence (DNA): TGCGCCCGCTGGGAGGGGGCGCGATTTTGGGGCAATCAGCCCCAGCATTTT. Its translation: CARWEGARFWGNQPQHF. The chain employs TRBV10-2 and TRBJ1-5; 7 nucleotides agree with TRBD1. V was pared by 11 bases and J by 2 bases, with 18 bases of the junction left unmatched. The CDR3 contains 17 residues. CDR1 is WSHSY, CDR2 SAAADI, per germline.

As regards this clone: Additional DNA sequences in this sample encode the identical CDR3. CDR3 sequence (DNA): TGTGCCAGCAGTTTCGGGTCAGGAAACTATGGCTACACCTTC. This encodes CASSFGSGNYGYTF. The chain links TRBV28 to TRBJ1-2; no clear D. This CDR3 contains 14 residues. With 3 bases removed from V and 2 bases from J, the gap between germline ends came to 10 bases. CDR1 and CDR2 (germline): MDHEN, SYDVKM.

V gene TRBV24-1 combines with J gene TRBJ1-4; D might be TRBD1 (6 bases). This CDR3 comprises 12 residues. CDR1 KGHDR and CDR2 SFDVKD come from the germline V gene. Trimming cost V 10 bases and J 11 bases, with 16 bases left between them. The CDR3 nucleotides read TGTGCCACTGGCTTGGGGGCAGGTAAACTGTTTTTT. Its translation: CATGLGAGKLFF.

This chain connects TRBV7-8 to TRBJ2-4, with D unresolved. V shed 2 bases and J shed 0 bases, with 11 bases lying between them. Germline loops: CDR1 SGHVS, CDR2 FQNEAQ. The CDR3 extends over 16 amino acids. The CDR3 is CASSLHSNLAKNIQYF. The CDR3 DNA follows: TGTGCCAGCAGCTTACACAGCAATCTAGCCAAAAACATTCAGTACTTC.

CDR3 loop: CASSVDDRFAHNEQFF. In nucleotides, the CDR3 is TGTGCCAGCAGCGTAGACGACAGATTTGCCCACAATGAGCAGTTCTTC. V is TRBV9 and J is TRBJ2-1, with D possibly TRBD1 on 5 matching bases. The V gene's germline CDR1 is SGDLS and CDR2 YYNGEE. This CDR3 spans 16 amino acids. The V gene lost 0 bases and the J gene lost 5 bases, with 15 bases spanning the gap.